These T cell receptor beta chains were read from a single sample in a study of CXCR3-negative and CXCR3-positive naive CD8 T cells. TCRdb reworked the 5' RACE reads into one entry per CDR3 protein, no DNA. Its table lists about 42,000 distinct CDR3 sequences. The material sequenced was naive CXCR3- CD8+ T cells from blood. Receptor source: a human donor in good health. Some clones in this sample may be carry-over from other donors' samples. The CDR3 runs from the conserved cysteine through the conserved F or W.

j_call cdr3_length v_call cdr3_aa
TRBJ2-3 15 TRBV5-1 CASSLELAVPDTQYF
TRBJ1-3 16 TRBV6-6 CASSDPGQGAGNTIYF
TRBJ2-3 14 TRBV29-1 CSVAGQGATDTQYF
TRBJ2-7 14 TRBV7-6 CASSLNLDSYEQYF
TRBJ2-5 15 TRBV15 CATSRVGRGRETQYF
TRBJ2-7 14 TRBV12-3/TRBV12-4 CASSLGGGLYEQYF
TRBJ1-1 14 TRBV29-1 CSVEDDATNTEAFF
TRBJ2-2 16 TRBV6-4 CASSDGTSGNTGELFF
TRBJ2-7 14 TRBV5-1 CASSSGDTDYEQYF
TRBJ2-7 16 TRBV4-3 CASSQGAGQLSYEQYF
TRBJ2-3 15 TRBV28 CASTLRGSGTDTQYF
TRBJ2-1 13 TRBV29-1 CSVESGLHNEQFF
TRBJ2-4 15 TRBV3-1 CASSPSLGLSDIQYF
TRBJ2-7 13 TRBV29-1 CSVVQGPAYEQYF
TRBJ2-1 15 TRBV7-2 CASSFTGTGYNEQFF
TRBJ2-2 13 TRBV29-1 CSVPRENTGELFF
TRBJ2-3 14 TRBV14 CASSQGRISDTQYF
TRBJ2-5 20 TRBV7-9 CASSLVGPTREVPHKETQYF
TRBJ2-7 15 TRBV10-3 CAISGLAGPDYEQYF
TRBJ1-1 15 TRBV19 CASKYGGLMNTEAFF
TRBJ2-7 14 TRBV5-6 CASSLVLMSREQYF
TRBJ2-7 13 TRBV13 CASTAQGGYEQYF
TRBJ2-1 17 TRBV4-3 CASSQATSGAPWNEQFF
TRBJ2-7 13 TRBV5-1 CASSWTGVDEQYF
TRBJ2-5 12 TRBV23-1 CASSQRFETQYF